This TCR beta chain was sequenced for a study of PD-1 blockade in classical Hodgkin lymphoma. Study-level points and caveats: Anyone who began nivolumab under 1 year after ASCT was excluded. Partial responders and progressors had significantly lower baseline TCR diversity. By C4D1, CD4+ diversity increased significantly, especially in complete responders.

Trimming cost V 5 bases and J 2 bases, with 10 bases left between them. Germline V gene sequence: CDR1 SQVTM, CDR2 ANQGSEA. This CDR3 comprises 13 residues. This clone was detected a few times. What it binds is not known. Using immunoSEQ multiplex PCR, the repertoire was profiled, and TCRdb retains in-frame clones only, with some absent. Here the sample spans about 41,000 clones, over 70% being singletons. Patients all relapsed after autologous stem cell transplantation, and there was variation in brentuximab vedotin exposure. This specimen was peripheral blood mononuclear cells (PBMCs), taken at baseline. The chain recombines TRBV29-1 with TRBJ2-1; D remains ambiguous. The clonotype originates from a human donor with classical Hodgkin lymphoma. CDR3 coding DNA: TGCAGCGTTTATCAACGTACCTACAATGAGCAGTTCTTC. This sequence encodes CSVYQRTYNEQFF.